The 26 T cell receptor beta chains listed next were all sequenced from one sample in a study of CD8 T cells in ankylosing spondylitis. TCRdb reanalysed the 5' RACE reads using MiXCR and keeps one entry per CDR3 protein. The table records 150,000 to 200,000 distinct CDR3 sequences, 10% to 15% of them present only once. The sample taken for sequencing was blood, either unsorted or a sorted T cell fraction (not recorded which). Source of these receptors: a female donor with ankylosing spondylitis or in good health (not recorded which).

Note on this clonotype: This clone may be a read error of a much larger clone one base away. Here the CDR3 omits its conserved ending phenylalanine or tryptophan, so a read error is the likely source. The chain combines TRBV5-5 with TRBJ2-3; possible D gene TRBD1, 5 bases. Trimming took off 2 bases at V and 4 bases at J, with 11 bases between the two ends. Germline loops: CDR1 SGHKS, CDR2 YYEKEE (reference sequence). This CDR3 has 14 amino acids. DNA of the CDR3: TGTGCCAGCAGCTTATTTCCAGGGTCAGATACGCAGTATTCT. Protein product: CASSLFPGSDTQYS.

This clonotype has at least ten counts. The chain couples TRBV3-1 to TRBJ1-4, with TRBD1 identical over 7 bases. The CDR3 extends over 15 amino acids. V dropped 3 bases and J dropped 10; count of bases not matched to a gene: 11. Germline loops: CDR1 LGHDT, CDR2 YNNKEL (reference sequence). This chain's CDR3 is CASSQETGMGRKLFF. CDR3 bases: TGTGCCAGCAGCCAGGAGACAGGGATGGGAAGAAAACTGTTTTTT.

The chain joins TRBV7-3 to TRBJ1-1; D is unclear. V was shortened by 6 bases and J by 0 bases, with 8 bases between the two germline ends. The CDR3 is made up of 13 amino acids. Germline values: CDR1 SGHTA, CDR2 FQGTGA. The CDR3 is CASRFTMNTEAFF. The CDR3 DNA reads TGTGCCAGCAGATTCACCATGAACACTGAAGCTTTCTTT.

This clonotype has just a few counts. The chain recombines TRBV19 with TRBJ1-2; possibly TRBD1 for D (5 bases). Germline V gene data show CDR1 as LNHDA and CDR2 as SQIVND (reference sequence). V lost 7 bases, J lost 2 bases, and 14 bases lay in between. The CDR3 extends over 14 amino acids. The CDR3: CASMGTQANYGYTF. CDR3 DNA sequence: TGTGCCAGTATGGGGACGCAGGCAAACTATGGCTACACCTTC.

The chain recombines TRBV12-3 or TRBV12-4 with TRBJ2-7; D ambiguous. The V and J ends lost 7 bases and 6 bases respectively, with 13 bases between them. CDR3 size: 12 residues. Here the CDR3 reads CASNSGRREQYF. The CDR3 region has the DNA TGTGCCAGCAATTCGGGCAGGCGCGAGCAGTACTTC.

There are many counts of this clonotype. The chain combines TRBV5-1 with TRBJ1-5; 9 nucleotides match TRBD1. The J segment lost 1 base and the V segment lost 7 bases, leaving 6 bases of the junction unmatched. The germline gives CDR1 SGHRS, CDR2 YFSETQ. The length of the CDR3 is 15 residues. The CDR3 sequence: CASQTGTGSNQPQHF. Here the CDR3 DNA reads TGCGCCAGCCAAACCGGGACAGGGAGCAATCAGCCCCAGCATTTT.

This clonotype was detected many times. The genes are TRBV4-3 and TRBJ1-1, with D uncertain. The CDR3 has 13 residues. Trimming removed 0 bases from V and 10 bases from J, with 12 bases in between. CDR1 is LGHNA and CDR2 is YSLEER in the germline V gene. CDR3 region: CASSQDLGQVAFF. In nucleotides, the CDR3 is TGCGCCAGCAGCCAAGACTTGGGTCAAGTAGCTTTCTTT.

This clonotype was detected many times. The rearrangement joins TRBV29-1 to TRBJ1-1; D uncertain. The ends were cut back, 4 bases at V and 1 base at J, with 4 bases in the middle. CDR3 length equals 11 residues. Germline V gene sequence: CDR1 SQVTM, CDR2 ANQGSEA. CDR3 nucleotide sequence: TGCAGCGTTGCGGCGAACACTGAAGCTTTCTTT. As protein: CSVAANTEAFF. Together with reference TRBV29-1 and TRBJ1-1, the CDR3 gives the full variable domain: SAVISQKPSRDICQRGTSLTIQCQVDSQVTMMFWYRQQPGQSLTLIATANQGSEATYESGFVIDKFPISRPNLTFSTLTVSNMSPEDSSIYLCSVAANTEAFFGQGTRLTVV.

As regards this clonotype: This sequence may be a read error, since a much larger clone differs from it by one base. The chain carries TRBV28 and TRBJ2-3; possibly TRBD1 for D (6 bases). Looked up from germline, CDR1 is MDHEN and CDR2 is SYDVKM. The CDR3 totals 15 residues. This CDR3 is CASSRDISSTDAQYF. DNA for the CDR3: TGTGCCAGCAGCCGGGACATCTCTAGCACAGATGCGCAGTATTTT.

This clonotype was counted a few times. The chain links TRBV7-8 to TRBJ2-2; TRBD2 is a possible D gene (5 bases). Between the trimmed V and J ends, which lost 5 bases and 4 bases, there was a span of 11 bases. Germline loops: CDR1 SGHVS, CDR2 FQNEAQ. The CDR3 is made up of 14 amino acids. CDR3 in DNA: TGTGCCAGCAGCCCGGGATACGTCACCGGGGAGCTGTTTTTT. Amino acids: CASSPGYVTGELFF.

This chain links TRBV30 with TRBJ2-1; D assignment may be TRBD1 or TRBD2 (6 bases each). Germline CDR1 is GTSNPN and CDR2 is SVGIG (reference sequence). Trimming pared 7 bases from V and 6 bases from J, leaving 19 bases between. The CDR3 extends over 14 amino acids. As DNA, the CDR3 is TGTGCCTCCGAGGGGGGTCGGGCACCCAATGAGCAGTTCTTC. Translating gives CASEGGRAPNEQFF.

The sample holds many counts of this clonotype. The gene calls are TRBV10-3 and TRBJ2-3, with 9 bases lining up with TRBD1. This CDR3 is 15 amino acids long. With 4 bases clipped from V and 4 bases from J, the junction kept 6 bases outside the gene matches. In germline, CDR1 is ENHRY, CDR2 SYGVKD. The CDR3 region has the DNA TGTGCCATCAGTGCGAGGACAGGGGTGGCAGATACGCAGTATTTT. Protein product: CAISARTGVADTQYF.

In its sample, this clonotype was seen many times. The CDR3 loop reads CASSSTGNSYEQYF. The CDR3 bases are TGTGCCAGCAGCTCGACAGGGAACTCCTACGAGCAGTACTTC. V gene TRBV7-9 combines with J gene TRBJ2-7, with 7 bases lining up with TRBD1. Germline V gene data show CDR1 as SEHNR and CDR2 as FQNEAQ (reference sequence). This CDR3 is 14 amino acids long. V trimming: 4 bases; J trimming: 0 bases; junction bases outside the gene matches: 3.

There are many counts of this clonotype. The DNA for the CDR3 is TGCAGTGCCCCGGAGAGGAGGGGAGAAAAACTGTTTTTT. Translation: CSAPERRGEKLFF. The rearrangement uses TRBV20-1 and TRBJ1-4; TRBD1 is a possible D gene (5 bases). This CDR3 comprises 13 residues. Between the trimmed V and J ends, which lost 6 bases and 8 bases, there was a span of 16 bases. Looked up from germline, CDR1 is DFQATT and CDR2 is SNEGSKA (reference sequence).

This clonotype was seen many times. This chain links TRBV7-8 with TRBJ2-1; 13 positions match TRBD2. The CDR3 runs to 17 residues. Germline trimming cut 2 bases from V and 7 bases from J; bases unmatched to any gene: 8. Germline V gene sequence: CDR1 SGHVS, CDR2 FQNEAQ. CDR3 sequence (DNA): TGTGCCAGCAGCTTAACATGGAGACTAGCGGGAGGTAATGAGCAGTTCTTC. Protein sequence: CASSLTWRLAGGNEQFF.

This clonotype came up many times. The rearrangement links TRBV12-3 or TRBV12-4 to TRBJ2-2; 8 bases are shared with TRBD2. The CDR3 contains 21 residues. V dropped 3 bases and J dropped 5; count of bases not matched to a gene: 23. The CDR3 coding sequence is TGTGCCAGCAGTTTGGTTCGGCGGGCTAGCGGGCTATCCACTCAAACCGGGGAGCTGTTTTTT. Its protein is CASSLVRRASGLSTQTGELFF.

With respect to this clonotype: A read error is possible here, since a much larger clone lies one base away. The J gene is TRBJ1-2, the V gene TRBV28; 7 nucleotides match TRBD1. The CDR3 is 12 residues long. The germline gives CDR1 MDHEN, CDR2 SYDVKM. CDR3 DNA: TGTACCAGCAGTAGGGACAGAAAGGGCTACACCTTC. Protein: CTSSRDRKGYTF.

This clonotype has ten or more counts. The chain couples TRBV3-1 to TRBJ1-4; 8 bases align to TRBD1. The V gene end was trimmed by 2 bases and the J gene end by 8 bases; junction bases not matched to a gene: 7. CDR1 and CDR2 (germline): LGHDT, YNNKEL (reference sequence). This CDR3 is 15 amino acids long. The CDR3 sequence: CASSQPTGASEKLFF. Here the CDR3 DNA reads TGTGCCAGCAGCCAACCGACAGGGGCCAGCGAAAAACTGTTTTTT.

With respect to this clonotype: Sequence at one end of the junction differs from germline and may be a read error. This sequence joins TRBV7-9 and TRBJ2-7, with 9 bases fitting TRBD1. The germline gives CDR1 SEHNR, CDR2 FQNEAQ (reference sequence). The CDR3 totals 14 residues. CDR3 amino acids: CASSLMGQGYGQYF. The DNA of the CDR3 is TGTGCCAGCAGCCTCATGGGACAGGGTTACGGGCAGTACTTC.

This clonotype came up many times. The genes are TRBV4-3 and TRBJ2-1, with D perhaps matching TRBD2 (6 bases). Germline lookup yields CDR1 LGHNA and CDR2 YSLEER. CDR3 size: 14 residues. Trimming removed 6 bases from V and 9 bases from J, with 18 bases in between. The chain's CDR3 is CASSLGRSSSEQFF. CDR3 nucleotide sequence: TGCGCCAGCAGTCTCGGGAGATCTTCTAGTGAGCAGTTCTTC.

The chain recombines TRBV30 with TRBJ2-4; no clear D. CDR1 is GTSNPN, CDR2 SVGIG, per germline (reference sequence). The CDR3 consists of 15 residues. Trimming cost V 4 bases and J 0 bases, with 13 bases left between them. Written as DNA, the CDR3 is TGTGCCTGGACCCCTGGCACCCTAGCCAAAAACATTCAGTACTTC. Its protein product is CAWTPGTLAKNIQYF.

Regarding this clonotype: Possible read error: a much larger clone is one base away. This chain connects TRBV5-1 to TRBJ2-1; 10 positions match TRBD2. V was pared by 0 bases and J by 5 bases, with 11 bases of the junction left unmatched. The CDR3 covers 18 residues. Germline V gene sequence: CDR1 SGHRS, CDR2 YFSETQ. The CDR3 is CASSLALHRTSGHNEQFF. The DNA for the CDR3 is TGCGCCAGCAGCTTGGCTCTACATCGGACTAGCGGTCACAATGAGCAGTTCTTC.

This clonotype appeared many times. The chain uses TRBV29-1 and TRBJ2-5; possible D gene TRBD2, 6 bases. The germline V gene has CDR1 SQVTM and CDR2 ANQGSEA. The CDR3 has 12 residues. V lost 0 bases and J 4 bases, leaving 6 bases between the germline ends. CDR3 sequence: CSVEERGETQYF. CDR3 nucleotide sequence: TGCAGCGTTGAAGAGCGGGGAGAGACCCAGTACTTC.

This clonotype has just a few counts. The chain has TRBV11-3 and TRBJ2-1, with D unclear. Germline V lookup: CDR1 SGHNT, CDR2 YENEEA. Between the trimmed V and J ends, which lost 5 bases and 5 bases, there was a span of 13 bases. This CDR3 spans 14 amino acids. The CDR3 DNA is TGTGCCAGCAGCACCCGGACCGCAAACAATGAGCAGTTCTTC. It encodes CASSTRTANNEQFF.

Many counts were recorded for this clonotype. V and J are TRBV5-1 and TRBJ2-7, with TRBD2 as a possible D gene (5 bases). Trimming took 0 bases from V and 5 from J, leaving 15 bases between them. The CDR3 is 15 residues long. Germline-derived CDR1 and CDR2 are SGHRS and YFSETQ. Here the CDR3 reads CASSLVLGPGDEQYF. The DNA for the CDR3 is TGCGCCAGCAGCTTGGTGTTGGGTCCCGGGGACGAGCAGTACTTC.

The chain combines TRBV15 with TRBJ1-5; D may be TRBD1 (6 bases). The V gene's germline CDR1 is LNHNV and CDR2 YYDKDF (reference sequence). V was cut by 0 bases and J by 2 bases, with 8 bases left in between. This CDR3 is built from 15 residues. The DNA for the CDR3 is TGTGCCACCAGCAGAGAACAGGGAGGCAATCAGCCCCAGCATTTT. Amino acids: CATSREQGGNQPQHF.